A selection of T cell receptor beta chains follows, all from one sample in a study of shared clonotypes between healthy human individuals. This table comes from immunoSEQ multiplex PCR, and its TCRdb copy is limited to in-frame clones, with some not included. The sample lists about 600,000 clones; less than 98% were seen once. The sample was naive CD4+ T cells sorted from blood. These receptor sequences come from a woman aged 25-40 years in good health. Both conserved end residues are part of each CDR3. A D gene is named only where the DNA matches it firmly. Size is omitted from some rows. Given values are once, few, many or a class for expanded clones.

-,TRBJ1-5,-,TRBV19,TGTGCCAGTAGTCCACGGCGCCCCGGTAGAGGGTACCAACAGCCCCAGCATTTT,CASSPRRPGRGYQQPQHF
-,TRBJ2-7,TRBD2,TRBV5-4,TGTGCCAGCAGCTTAGCGGGAGGGCCCTACGAGCAGTACTTC,CASSLAGGPYEQYF
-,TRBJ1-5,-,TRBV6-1,TGTGCCAGCAGTGAAGGGGGTGGTGGTCAGCCCCAGCATTTT,CASSEGGGGQPQHF
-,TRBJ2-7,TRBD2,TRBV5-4,TGTGCCAGCAGCTTAGCGGGGCCCAGCGAGCAGTACTTC,CASSLAGPSEQYF
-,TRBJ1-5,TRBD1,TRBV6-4,TGTGCCAGCAGGACAGGGAACCAGCCCCAGCATTTT,CASRTGNQPQHF
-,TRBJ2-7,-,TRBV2,TGTGCCAGCAGTGAAGGGGGAAAGGCACGGGCCCTCTACGAGCAGTACTTC,CASSEGGKARALYEQYF
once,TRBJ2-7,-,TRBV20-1,TGCAGTGCCATCCCAGGGTATGAGCAGTACTTC,CSAIPGYEQYF
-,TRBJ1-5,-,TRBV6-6,TGTGCCAGCACACCAGGGTACCCCACGGGGCCGCCCCAGCATTTT,CASTPGYPTGPPQHF
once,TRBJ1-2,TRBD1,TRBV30,TGTGCCTGGACTCCGACAGGGTCAGGGGGCTACACCTTC,CAWTPTGSGGYTF
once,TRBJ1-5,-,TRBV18,TGTGCCAGCTCGGTACAGGGTCAGCCCCAGCATTTT,CASSVQGQPQHF
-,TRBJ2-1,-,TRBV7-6,TGTGCCAGCAGCTACAGGGAGGGCGAGCAGTTCTTC,CASSYREGEQFF
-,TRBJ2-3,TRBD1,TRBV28,TGTGCCAGCAATATTCCTGGACAGGCAGGCACAGATACGCAGTATTTT,CASNIPGQAGTDTQYF
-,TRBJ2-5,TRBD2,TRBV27,TGTGCCAGCAGTCTTCTAGCGGGAGATGAAGAGACCCAGTACTTC,CASSLLAGDEETQYF
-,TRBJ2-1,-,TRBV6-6,TGTGCCAGCAGTCCACAGGACAATGAGCAGTTCTTC,CASSPQDNEQFF
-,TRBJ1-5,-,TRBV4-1,TGCGCCAGCAGCCAAGACGCGGGGACCCATAGCAATCAGCCCCAGCATTTT,CASSQDAGTHSNQPQHF
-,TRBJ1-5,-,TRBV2,TGTGCCAGTACCCAGGACAGCGCTGATCAGCCCCAGCATTTT,CASTQDSADQPQHF
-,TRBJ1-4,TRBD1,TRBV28,TGTGCCAGCAGGGGACAGCGGGAAAAACTGTTTTTT,CASRGQREKLFF
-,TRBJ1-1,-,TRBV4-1,TGCGCCAGCAGCCAAGCCGAACAAACTTTACTCGTGAACACTGAAGCTTTCTTT,CASSQAEQTLLVNTEAFF
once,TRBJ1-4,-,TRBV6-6,TGTGCCAGCAGTTACTCGGGGCGGACTAATGAAAAACTGTTTTTT,CASSYSGRTNEKLFF